This T cell receptor (beta chain) appears in the sequencing data of a study of T-cell memory formation after mild COVID-19. To note about this clonotype: Its antigen is currently unknown.

CDR1 is SGHRS, CDR2 YFSETQ, per germline. Trimming cost V 5 bases and J 7 bases, with 13 bases left between them. The CDR3 has 13 residues. Each CDR3 protein gets one entry after TCRdb re-called the 5' RACE reads with MiXCR. In the table there are approximately 430,000 distinct CDR3 sequences, around 22% of which are singletons. General study points: Some SARS-CoV-2-responding clones were already detected in memory before infection.

Input material: PBMCs or a T cell subset sorted from them (not recorded which). The TCR originated in an adult woman who had mild COVID-19 (a few samples of this study predate the infection). Cell type and time point are not known. This chain connects TRBV5-1 to TRBJ2-1, with D tentatively TRBD2 (6 bases). This CDR3 reads CASRGSGGNEQFF. CDR3 coding DNA: TGCGCCAGCAGGGGCAGTGGGGGGAATGAGCAGTTCTTC.